This TCR beta chain emerged from a study of blood T cell repertoires in COVID-19. Background on the study: Recovered Cohort 3 donors showed two negative PCRs, clearance, or symptom resolution. Acute-phase and convalescent COVID-19 samples originated in the United States, Italy and Spain. T cells, B-cell-depleted T cells, or PBMCs provided the cDNA or gDNA that served as material.

Trimming took off 0 bases at V and 8 bases at J, with 10 bases between the two ends. CDR3 length: 13 residues. The germline CDR1 and CDR2 sequences are SEHNR and FQNEAQ (reference sequence). Assay used: immunoSEQ multiplex PCR; TCRdb lists only in-frame clones, some missing. The sample includes around 200,000 clones, approximately 87% of them seen just once. In terms of age and location, participants ranged from roughly 18 to 89 years and lived in around 22 US areas. The clonotype originates from a woman between 45 and 60 years old in a cohort exposed to, infected with or recovered from COVID-19 (not recorded which). The chain has TRBV7-9 and TRBJ1-2; D ambiguous. Sequencing was carried out using PBMCs or T cells enriched from blood (not recorded which). The CDR3 is CASSLAGGHGYTF. The CDR3 bases are TGTGCCAGCAGCTTAGCCGGCGGGCACGGCTACACCTTC.